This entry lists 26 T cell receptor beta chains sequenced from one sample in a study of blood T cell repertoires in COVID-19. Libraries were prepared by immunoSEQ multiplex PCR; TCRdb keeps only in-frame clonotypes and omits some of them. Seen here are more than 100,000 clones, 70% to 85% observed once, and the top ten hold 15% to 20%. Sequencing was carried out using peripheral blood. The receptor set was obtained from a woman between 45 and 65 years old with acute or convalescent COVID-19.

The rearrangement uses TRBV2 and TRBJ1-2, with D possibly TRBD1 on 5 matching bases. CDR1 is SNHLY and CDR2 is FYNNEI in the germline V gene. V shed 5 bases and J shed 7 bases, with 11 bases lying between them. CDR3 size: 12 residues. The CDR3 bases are TGTGCCAGCAGTTTCAGGGATTCTGGCTACACCTTC. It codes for CASSFRDSGYTF.

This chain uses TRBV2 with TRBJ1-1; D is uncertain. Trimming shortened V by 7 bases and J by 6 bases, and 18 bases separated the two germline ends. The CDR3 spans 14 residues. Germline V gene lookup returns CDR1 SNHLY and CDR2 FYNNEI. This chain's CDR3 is CASKKQSDYSEAFF. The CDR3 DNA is TGTGCCAGCAAGAAACAGTCCGATTACTCTGAAGCTTTCTTT.

CDR3 region: CASSPRQVQDTDTQYF. As DNA, the CDR3 is TGTGCCAGCTCACCACGACAGGTCCAAGACACAGATACGCAGTATTTT. This chain connects TRBV18 to TRBJ2-3, with D perhaps TRBD1 (6 bases). The V gene lost 1 base and the J gene lost 2 bases, with 13 bases spanning the gap. Per germline, CDR1 KGHSH and CDR2 LQKENI. The length of the CDR3 is 16 residues.

CDR3 bases: TGTGCCAGCAGTGAAAGGGGGCTCACTAACTATGGCTACACCTTC. It is translated as CASSERGLTNYGYTF. This chain joins TRBV6-1 and TRBJ1-2, with 7 bases that match TRBD1. Germline trimming cut 2 bases from V and 0 bases from J; bases unmatched to any gene: 3. CDR3 length: 15 residues. Looked up from germline, CDR1 is MNHNS and CDR2 is SASEGT.

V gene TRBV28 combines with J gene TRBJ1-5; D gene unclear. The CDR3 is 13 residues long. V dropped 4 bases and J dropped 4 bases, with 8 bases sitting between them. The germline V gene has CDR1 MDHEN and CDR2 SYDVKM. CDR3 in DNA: TGTGCCAGCAGTTCCACACGTAATCAGCCCCAGCATTTT. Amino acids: CASSSTRNQPQHF. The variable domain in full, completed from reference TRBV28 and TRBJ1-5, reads DVKVTQSSRYLVKRTGEKVFLECVQDMDHENMFWYRQDPGLGLRLIYFSYDVKMKEKGDIPEGYSVSREKKERFSLILESASTNQTSMYLCASSSTRNQPQHFGDGTRLSIL.

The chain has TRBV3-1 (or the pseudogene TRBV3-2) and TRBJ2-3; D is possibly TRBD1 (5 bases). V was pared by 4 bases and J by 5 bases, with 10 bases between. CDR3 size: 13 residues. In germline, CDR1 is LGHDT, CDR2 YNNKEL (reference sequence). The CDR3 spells CASSPSQGDTQYF. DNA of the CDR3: TGTGCCAGCAGCCCCTCCCAGGGAGATACGCAGTATTTT.

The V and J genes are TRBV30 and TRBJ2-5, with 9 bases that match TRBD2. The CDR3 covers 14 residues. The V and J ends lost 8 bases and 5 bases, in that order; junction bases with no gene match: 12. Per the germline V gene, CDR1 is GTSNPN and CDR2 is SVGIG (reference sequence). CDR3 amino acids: CALRAGGVEETQYF. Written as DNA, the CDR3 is TGTGCCCTCAGAGCGGGGGGAGTAGAGGAGACCCAGTACTTC.

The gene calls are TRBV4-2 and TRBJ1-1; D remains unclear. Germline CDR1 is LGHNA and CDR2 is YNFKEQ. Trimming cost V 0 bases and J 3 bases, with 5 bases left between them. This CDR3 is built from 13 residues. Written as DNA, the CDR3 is TGTGCCAGCAGCCAAGATCGTGACACTGAAGCTTTCTTT. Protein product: CASSQDRDTEAFF.

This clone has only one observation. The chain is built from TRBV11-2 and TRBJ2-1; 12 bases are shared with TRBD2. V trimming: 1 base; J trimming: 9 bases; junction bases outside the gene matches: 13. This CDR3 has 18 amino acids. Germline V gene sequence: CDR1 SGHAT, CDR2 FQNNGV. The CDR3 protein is CASSLAPTSGGRGGEQFF. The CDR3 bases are TGTGCCAGCAGCTTAGCGCCGACTAGCGGGGGCCGTGGGGGTGAGCAGTTCTTC.

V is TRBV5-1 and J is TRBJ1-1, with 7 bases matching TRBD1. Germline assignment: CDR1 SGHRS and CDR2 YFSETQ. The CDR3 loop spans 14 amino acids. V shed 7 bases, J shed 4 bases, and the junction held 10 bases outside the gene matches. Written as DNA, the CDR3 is TGCGCCAGCGCCCAGGGGGAGTTTTTCACTGAAGCTTTCTTT. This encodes CASAQGEFFTEAFF.

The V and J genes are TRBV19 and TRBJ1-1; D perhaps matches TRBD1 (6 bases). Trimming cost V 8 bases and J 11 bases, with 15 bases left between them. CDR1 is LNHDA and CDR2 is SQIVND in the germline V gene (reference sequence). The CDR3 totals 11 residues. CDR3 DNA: TGTGCCAGTCAGAAACAGGGACGGGCTTTCTTT. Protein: CASQKQGRAFF.

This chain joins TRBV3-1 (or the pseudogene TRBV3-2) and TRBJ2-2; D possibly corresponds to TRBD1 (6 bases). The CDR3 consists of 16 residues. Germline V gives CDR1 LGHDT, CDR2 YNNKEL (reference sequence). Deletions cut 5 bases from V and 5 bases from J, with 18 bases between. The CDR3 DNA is TGTGCCAGCAGCACCCCAGGGGCAAGTTGGACCGGGGAGCTGTTTTTT. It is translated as CASSTPGASWTGELFF.

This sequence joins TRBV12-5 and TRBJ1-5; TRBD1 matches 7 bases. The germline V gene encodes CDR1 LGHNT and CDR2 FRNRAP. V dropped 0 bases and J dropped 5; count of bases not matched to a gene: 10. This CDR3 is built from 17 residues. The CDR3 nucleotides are TGTGCTAGTGGTTTGGTAGATACCCAGGGGGGTGATCAGCCCCAGCATTTT. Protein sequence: CASGLVDTQGGDQPQHF.

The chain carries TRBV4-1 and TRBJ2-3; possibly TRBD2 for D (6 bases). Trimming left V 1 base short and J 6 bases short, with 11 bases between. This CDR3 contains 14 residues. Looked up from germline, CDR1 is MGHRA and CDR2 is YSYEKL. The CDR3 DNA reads TGCGCCAGCAGCCAAGTTGGGGGGACCGATACGCAGTATTTT. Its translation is CASSQVGGTDTQYF.

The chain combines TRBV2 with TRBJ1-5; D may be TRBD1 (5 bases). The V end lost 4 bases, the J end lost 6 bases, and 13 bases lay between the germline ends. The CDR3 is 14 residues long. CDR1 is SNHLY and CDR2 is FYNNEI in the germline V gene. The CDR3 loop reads CASSGQSLGQPQHF. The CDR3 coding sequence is TGTGCCAGCAGTGGACAGAGCTTGGGTCAGCCCCAGCATTTT.

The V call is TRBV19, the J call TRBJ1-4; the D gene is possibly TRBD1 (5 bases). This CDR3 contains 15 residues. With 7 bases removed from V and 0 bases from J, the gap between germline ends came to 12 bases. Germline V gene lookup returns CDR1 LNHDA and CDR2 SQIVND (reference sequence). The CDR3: CASTESTATNEKLFF. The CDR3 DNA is TGTGCCAGTACCGAATCGACAGCAACTAATGAAAAACTGTTTTTT. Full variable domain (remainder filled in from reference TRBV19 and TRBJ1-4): DGGITQSPKYLFRKEGQNVTLSCEQNLNHDAMYWYRQDPGQGLRLIYYSQIVNDFQKGDIAEGYSVSREKKESFPLTVTSAQKNPTAFYLCASTESTATNEKLFFGSGTQLSVL.

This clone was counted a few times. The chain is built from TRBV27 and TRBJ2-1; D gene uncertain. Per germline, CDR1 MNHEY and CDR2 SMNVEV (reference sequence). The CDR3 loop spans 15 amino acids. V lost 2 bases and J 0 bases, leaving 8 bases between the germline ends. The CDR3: CASSLKPGSYNEQFF. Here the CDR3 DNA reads TGTGCCAGCAGTTTAAAGCCGGGCTCCTACAATGAGCAGTTCTTC.

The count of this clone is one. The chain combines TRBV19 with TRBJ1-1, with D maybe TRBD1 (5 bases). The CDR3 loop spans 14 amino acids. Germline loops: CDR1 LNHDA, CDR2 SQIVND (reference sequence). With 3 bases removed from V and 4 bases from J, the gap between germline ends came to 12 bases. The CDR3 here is CASSIWGRRTEAFF. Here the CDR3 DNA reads TGTGCCAGTAGTATTTGGGGGAGGCGCACTGAAGCTTTCTTT.

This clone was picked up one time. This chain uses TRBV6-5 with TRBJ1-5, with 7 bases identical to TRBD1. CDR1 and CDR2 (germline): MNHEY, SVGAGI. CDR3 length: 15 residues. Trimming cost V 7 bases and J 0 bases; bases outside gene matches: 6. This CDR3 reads CASIQGGTSNQPQHF. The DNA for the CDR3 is TGTGCCAGCATCCAGGGGGGAACTAGCAATCAGCCCCAGCATTTT.

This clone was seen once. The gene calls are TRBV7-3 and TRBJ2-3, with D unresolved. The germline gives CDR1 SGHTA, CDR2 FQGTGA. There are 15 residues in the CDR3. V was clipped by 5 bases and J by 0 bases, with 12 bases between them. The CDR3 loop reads CASSPGLVSTDTQYF. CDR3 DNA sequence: TGTGCCAGCAGCCCAGGCCTGGTGAGCACAGATACGCAGTATTTT.

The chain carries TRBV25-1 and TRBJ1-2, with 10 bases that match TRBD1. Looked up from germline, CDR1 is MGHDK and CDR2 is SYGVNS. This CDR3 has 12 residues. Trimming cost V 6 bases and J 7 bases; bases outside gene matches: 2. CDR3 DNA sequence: TGTGCCAGCAGGACAGGGGGCTTTGGCTACACCTTC. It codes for CASRTGGFGYTF.

The CDR3 loop is CASSDTTGSGGYTF. The DNA of the CDR3 is TGTGCCAGCAGTGACACGACAGGGTCTGGTGGCTACACCTTC. The chain couples TRBV6-4 to TRBJ1-2; 7 nucleotides agree with TRBD1. The V gene's germline CDR1 is MRHNA and CDR2 SNTAGT. Losses at the gene ends were 2 bases for V and 7 bases for J; bases not matched to a gene: 7. The CDR3 consists of 14 residues.

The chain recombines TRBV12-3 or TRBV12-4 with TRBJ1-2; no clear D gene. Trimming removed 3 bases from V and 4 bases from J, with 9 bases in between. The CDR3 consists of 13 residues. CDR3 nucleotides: TGTGCCAGCAGTTTCAAGCAGGCCTATGGCTACACCTTC. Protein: CASSFKQAYGYTF.

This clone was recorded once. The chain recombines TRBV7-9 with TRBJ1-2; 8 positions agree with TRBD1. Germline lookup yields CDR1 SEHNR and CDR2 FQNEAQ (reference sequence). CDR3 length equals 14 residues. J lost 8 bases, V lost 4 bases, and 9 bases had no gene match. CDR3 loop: CASSSADRAIGYTF. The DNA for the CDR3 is TGTGCCAGCAGCTCCGCGGACAGGGCAATCGGCTACACCTTC.

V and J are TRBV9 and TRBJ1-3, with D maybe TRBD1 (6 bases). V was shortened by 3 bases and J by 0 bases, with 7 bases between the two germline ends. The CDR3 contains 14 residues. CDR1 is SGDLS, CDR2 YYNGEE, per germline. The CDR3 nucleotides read TGTGCCAGCAGCGCGGACAGCTCTGGAAACACCATATATTTT. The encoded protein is CASSADSSGNTIYF.

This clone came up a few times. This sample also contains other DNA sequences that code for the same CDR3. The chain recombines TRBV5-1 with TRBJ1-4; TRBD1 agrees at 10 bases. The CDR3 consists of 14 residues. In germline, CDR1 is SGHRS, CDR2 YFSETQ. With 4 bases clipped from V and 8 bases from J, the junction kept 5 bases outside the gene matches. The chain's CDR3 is CASSTDRGGEKLFF. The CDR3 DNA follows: TGCGCCAGCAGCACGGACAGGGGGGGCGAAAAACTGTTTTTT.